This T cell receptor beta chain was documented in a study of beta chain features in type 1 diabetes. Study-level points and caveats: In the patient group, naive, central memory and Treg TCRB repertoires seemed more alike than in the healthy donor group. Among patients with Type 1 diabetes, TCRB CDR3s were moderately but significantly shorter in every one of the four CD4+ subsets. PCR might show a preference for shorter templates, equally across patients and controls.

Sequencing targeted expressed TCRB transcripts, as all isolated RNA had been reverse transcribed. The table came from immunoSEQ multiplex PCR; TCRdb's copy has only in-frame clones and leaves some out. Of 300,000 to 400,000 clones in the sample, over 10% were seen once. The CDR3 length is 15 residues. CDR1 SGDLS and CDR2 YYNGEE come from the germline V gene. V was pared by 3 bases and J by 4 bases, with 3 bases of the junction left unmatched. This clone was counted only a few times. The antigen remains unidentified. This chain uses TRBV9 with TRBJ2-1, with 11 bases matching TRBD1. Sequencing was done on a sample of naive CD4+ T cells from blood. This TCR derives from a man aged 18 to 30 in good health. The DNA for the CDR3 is TGTGCCAGCAGCGACCGGGACAGGGGGTACAATGAGCAGTTCTTC. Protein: CASSDRDRGYNEQFF.